This entry concerns a single T cell receptor beta chain. Its antigen is unknown. The input lacks base qualities; no much larger clone sits a single base away. The germline V gene encodes CDR1 GTSNPN and CDR2 SVGIG (reference sequence). V is trimmed back by 0 bases and J by 0 bases, and the junction contains 7 bases that no gene match accounts for. The CDR3 contains 17 residues, cysteine and phenylalanine counted. The only DNA kept is the CDR3, 51 bases in frame from the first base. Peripheral blood CD8+ and CD4+ T cells from healthy donors, Susac syndrome patients and multiple sclerosis patients were profiled using high-throughput TCR beta sequencing. Healthy donors were age- and sex-matched controls. Bulk CD8+ and CD4+ T cells were purified by magnetic negative isolation, while CD8+ TEMRA cells were enriched using FACS. Blood was collected in EDTA tubes and processed within 24 hours, with PBMCs isolated through density gradient centrifugation. PBMCs intended for TCR sequencing were cryopreserved in liquid nitrogen and thawed later in a water bath at 37 degrees C. Purity of sorted or isolated CD4+, CD8+ and CD8+ TEMRA cells was at least 90%.

This specimen comes from a study of CD8 T cells in Susac syndrome (dated by TCRdb to about 2019). In terms of the full investigation: Repertoire sequencing was used to test whether CD8+ T cell activation and differentiation in Susac syndrome was antigen driven.

General findings and caveats noted by the study authors: The number of individuals in the TCR sequencing and HLA analysis was recognized as being relatively small.

RNA was extracted using the RNeasy kit, and roughly 0.5 to 1 ug of the RNA was reverse transcribed with random hexamers. TCR beta CDR3 regions were amplified with the immunoSEQ multiplex PCR assay covering 54 Vbeta and 13 Jbeta segments. To correct PCR amplification bias, a synthetic template baseline was used for both primer optimization and computational correction. The study's processing was this. Reads were annotated to V, D and J genes per IMGT and analyzed with immunoSEQ Analyzer, keeping only productive sequences. Clonality was calculated as one minus the Shannon entropy normalized by log2 of the number of productive unique sequences. Public and private clones were assessed among the 100 most prevalent clones of each patient and control. Clones were defined as Susac-specific when absent from the healthy and MS cohorts, from 1052 published viral clones and from other ImmuneACCESS disease sequences. Using fastp at Q25 and MiXCR, TCRdb reprocessed the public reads and kept productive beta chains. Each record represents a unique CDR3 protein, reported with the most common genes and DNA among its rows. TCRdb, not the original authors, processed these V and J calls. Present in this sample are around 99,000 distinct CDR3 sequences, approximately 96% of which were seen just once. The ten largest account for 0.096% of the sample.

The sample consisted of CD4+ T cells from PBMCs. This chain joins TRBV30 to TRBJ2-3, with 9 bases matching TRBD2. The clonotype was recovered from a human donor in good health. The DNA sequence is TGTGCCTGGAGTGTCGCCCCCCTAGCGGGGAGCACAGATACGCAGTATTTT. Translation gives CAWSVAPLAGSTDTQYF.